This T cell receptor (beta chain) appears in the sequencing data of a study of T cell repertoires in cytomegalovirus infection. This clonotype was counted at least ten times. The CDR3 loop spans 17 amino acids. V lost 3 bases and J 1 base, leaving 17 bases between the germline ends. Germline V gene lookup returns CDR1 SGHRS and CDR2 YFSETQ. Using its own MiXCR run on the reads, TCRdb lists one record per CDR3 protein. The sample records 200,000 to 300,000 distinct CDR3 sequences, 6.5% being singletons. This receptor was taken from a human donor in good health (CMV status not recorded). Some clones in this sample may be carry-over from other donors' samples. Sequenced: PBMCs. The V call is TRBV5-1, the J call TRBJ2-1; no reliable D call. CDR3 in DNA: TGCGCCAGCAGCTCACCCCCGGGCAGCCTTTCCTACAATGAGCAGTTCTTC. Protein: CASSSPPGSLSYNEQFF.